This TCR beta chain was found in a study of T cell repertoires in cytomegalovirus infection. Via MiXCR, TCRdb re-called the reads, giving one row per CDR3 protein. The data contain some 600,000 distinct CDR3 sequences, approximately 24% of them singletons. The CDR3 covers 10 residues. Germline lookup yields CDR1 SQVTM and CDR2 ANQGSEA. The V end lost 3 bases, the J end lost 6 bases, and 4 bases lay between the germline ends. V and J are TRBV29-1 and TRBJ2-3; D not resolved. The sequence was obtained from a human donor in good health (CMV status not recorded). Some clones in this sample may be carry-over from other donors' samples. The sample was CD8+ T cells from PBMCs. CDR3 loop: CSVDSDTQYF. The CDR3 nucleotides read TGCAGCGTTGATTCCGATACGCAGTATTTT.